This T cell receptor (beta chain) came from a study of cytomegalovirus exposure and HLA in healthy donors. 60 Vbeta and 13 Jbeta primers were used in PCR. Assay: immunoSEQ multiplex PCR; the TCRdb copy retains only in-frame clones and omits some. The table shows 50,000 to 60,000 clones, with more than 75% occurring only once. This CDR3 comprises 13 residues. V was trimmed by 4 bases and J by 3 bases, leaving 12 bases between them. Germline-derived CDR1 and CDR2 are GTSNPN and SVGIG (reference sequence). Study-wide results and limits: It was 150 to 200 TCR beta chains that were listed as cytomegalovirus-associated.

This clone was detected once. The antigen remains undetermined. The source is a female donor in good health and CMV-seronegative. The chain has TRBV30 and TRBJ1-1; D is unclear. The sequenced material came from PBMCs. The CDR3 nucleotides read TGTGCCTGGACCCTGAACTCGGACACTGAAGCTTTCTTT. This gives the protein CAWTLNSDTEAFF. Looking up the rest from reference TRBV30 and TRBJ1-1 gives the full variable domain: SQTIHQWPATLVQPVGSPLSLECTVEGTSNPNLYWYRQAAGRGLQLLFYSVGIGQISSEVPQNLSASRPQDRQFILSSKKLLLSDSGFYLCAWTLNSDTEAFFGQGTRLTVV.